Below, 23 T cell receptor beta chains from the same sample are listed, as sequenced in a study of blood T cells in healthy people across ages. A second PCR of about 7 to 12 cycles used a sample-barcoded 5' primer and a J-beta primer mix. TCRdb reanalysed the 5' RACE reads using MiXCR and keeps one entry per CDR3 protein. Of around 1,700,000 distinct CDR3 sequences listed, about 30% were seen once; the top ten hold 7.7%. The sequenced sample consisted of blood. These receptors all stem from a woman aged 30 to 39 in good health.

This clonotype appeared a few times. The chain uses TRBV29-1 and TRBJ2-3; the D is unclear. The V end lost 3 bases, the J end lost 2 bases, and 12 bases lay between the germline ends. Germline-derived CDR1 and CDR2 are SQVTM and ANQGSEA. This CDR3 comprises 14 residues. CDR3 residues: CSVDFDADTDTQYF. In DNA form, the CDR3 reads TGCAGCGTTGATTTCGACGCAGACACAGATACGCAGTATTTT.

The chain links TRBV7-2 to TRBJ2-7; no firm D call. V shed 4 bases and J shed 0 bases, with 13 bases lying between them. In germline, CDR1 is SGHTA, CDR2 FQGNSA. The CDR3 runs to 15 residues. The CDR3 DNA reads TGTGCCAGCAGCTACGCGGCGTCCAGCTCCTACGAGCAGTACTTC. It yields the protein CASSYAASSSYEQYF.

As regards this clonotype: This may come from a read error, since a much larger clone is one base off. CDR3 bases: TGCGCCAGCAGCCGGACGGTCAATAATGAAAAACTGTTTTTT. It is translated as CASSRTVNNEKLFF. V usage is TRBV4-1 and J usage is TRBJ1-4; no clear D gene. V gave up 4 bases and J gave up 4 bases, with 10 bases separating them. The germline CDR1 and CDR2 sequences are MGHRA and YSYEKL. This CDR3 has 14 residues.

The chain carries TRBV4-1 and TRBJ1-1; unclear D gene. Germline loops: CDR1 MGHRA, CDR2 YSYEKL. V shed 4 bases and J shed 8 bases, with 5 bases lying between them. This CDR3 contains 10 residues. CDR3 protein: CASSRSEAFF. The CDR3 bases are TGCGCCAGCAGCCGGTCAGAAGCTTTCTTT.

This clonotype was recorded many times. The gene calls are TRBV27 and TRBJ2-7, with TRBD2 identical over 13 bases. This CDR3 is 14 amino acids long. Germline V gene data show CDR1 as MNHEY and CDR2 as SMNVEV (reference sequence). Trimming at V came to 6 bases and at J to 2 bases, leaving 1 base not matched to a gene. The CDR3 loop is CASRGLAGTYEQYF. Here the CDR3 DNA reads TGTGCCAGCAGGGGACTAGCGGGAACCTACGAGCAGTACTTC.

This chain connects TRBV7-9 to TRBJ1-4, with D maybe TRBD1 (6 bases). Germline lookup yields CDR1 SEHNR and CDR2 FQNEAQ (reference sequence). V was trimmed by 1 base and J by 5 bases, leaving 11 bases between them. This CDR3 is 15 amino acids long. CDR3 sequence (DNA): TGTGCCAGCAGCTTAGTTGGACAGCCAAATGAAAAACTGTTTTTT. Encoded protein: CASSLVGQPNEKLFF.

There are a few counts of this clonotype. CDR3 loop: CASSLSGTGSAQYF. As DNA, the CDR3 is TGCGCCAGCAGCCTTTCAGGGACAGGATCCGCGCAGTACTTC. This chain connects TRBV5-1 to TRBJ2-5, with 8 bases lining up with TRBD1. After removal of 4 bases from V and 11 bases from J, the junction contained 13 bases not matched to a gene. This CDR3 has 14 residues. Germline V CDR1 and CDR2: SGHRS, YFSETQ.

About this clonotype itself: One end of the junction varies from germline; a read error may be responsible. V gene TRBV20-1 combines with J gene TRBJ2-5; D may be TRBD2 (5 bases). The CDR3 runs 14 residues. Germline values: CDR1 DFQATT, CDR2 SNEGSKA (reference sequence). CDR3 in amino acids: CSDRDFGGGETQYF. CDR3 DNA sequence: TGCAGTGATAGAGATTTTGGAGGAGGAGAGACCCAGTACTTC.

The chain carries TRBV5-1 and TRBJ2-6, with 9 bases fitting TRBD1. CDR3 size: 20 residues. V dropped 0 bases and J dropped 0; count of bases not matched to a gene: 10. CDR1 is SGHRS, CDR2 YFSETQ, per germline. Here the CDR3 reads CASSLAGGQGFISGANVLTF. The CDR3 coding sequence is TGCGCCAGCAGCTTGGCGGGCGGACAGGGGTTTATCTCTGGGGCCAACGTCCTGACTTTC.

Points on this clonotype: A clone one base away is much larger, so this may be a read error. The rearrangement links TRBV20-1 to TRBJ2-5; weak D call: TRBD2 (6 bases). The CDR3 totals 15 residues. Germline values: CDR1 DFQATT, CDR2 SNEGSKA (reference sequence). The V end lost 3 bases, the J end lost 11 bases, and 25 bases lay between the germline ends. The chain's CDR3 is CSARPGLQRENEQYF. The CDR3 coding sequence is TGCAGTGCTAGGCCGGGACTCCAAAGAGAGAATGAGCAGTACTTC.

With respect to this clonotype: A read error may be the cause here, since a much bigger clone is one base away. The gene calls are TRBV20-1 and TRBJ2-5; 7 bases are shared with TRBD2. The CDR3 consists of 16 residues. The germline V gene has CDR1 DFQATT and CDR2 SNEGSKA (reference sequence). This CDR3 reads CNARDLNSGSGETQYF. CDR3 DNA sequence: TGCAATGCTAGAGATCTCAATAGCGGGTCGGGGGAGACCCAGTACTTC.

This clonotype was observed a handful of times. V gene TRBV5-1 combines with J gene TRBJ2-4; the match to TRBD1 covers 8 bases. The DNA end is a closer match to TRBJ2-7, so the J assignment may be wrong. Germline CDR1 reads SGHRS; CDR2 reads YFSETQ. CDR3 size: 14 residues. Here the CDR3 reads CASSSYRGLNEQYF. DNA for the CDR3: TGCGCCAGCAGCTCCTACAGGGGGTTAAACGAGCAGTACTTC.

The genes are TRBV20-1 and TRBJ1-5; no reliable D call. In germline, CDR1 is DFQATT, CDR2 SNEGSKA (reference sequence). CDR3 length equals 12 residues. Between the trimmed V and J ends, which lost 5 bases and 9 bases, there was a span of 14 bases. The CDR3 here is CSAGQAWGPQHF. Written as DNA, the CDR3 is TGCAGTGCTGGCCAGGCGTGGGGGCCCCAGCATTTT.

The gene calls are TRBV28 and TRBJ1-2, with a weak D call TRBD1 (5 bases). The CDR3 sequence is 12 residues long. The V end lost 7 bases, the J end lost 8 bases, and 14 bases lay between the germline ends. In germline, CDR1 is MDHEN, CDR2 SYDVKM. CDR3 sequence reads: CASTETGTGYTF. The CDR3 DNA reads TGTGCCAGCACCGAAACCGGGACGGGCTACACCTTC.

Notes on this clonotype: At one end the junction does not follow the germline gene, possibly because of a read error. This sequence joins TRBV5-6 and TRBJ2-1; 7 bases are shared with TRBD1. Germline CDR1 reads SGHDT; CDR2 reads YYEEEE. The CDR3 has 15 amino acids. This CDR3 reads CARSFRGQSYNEQFF. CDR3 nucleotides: TGTGCCAGGAGCTTCCGGGGACAGTCCTACAATGAGCAGTTCTTC.

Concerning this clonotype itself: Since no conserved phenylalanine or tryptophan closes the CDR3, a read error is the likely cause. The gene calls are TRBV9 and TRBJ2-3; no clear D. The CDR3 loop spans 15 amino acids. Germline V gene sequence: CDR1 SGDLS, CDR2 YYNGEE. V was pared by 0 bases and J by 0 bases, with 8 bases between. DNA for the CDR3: TGTGCCAGCAGCGTAGTCTCAGTAAGCACAGATACGCAGTATATT. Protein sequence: CASSVVSVSTDTQYI.

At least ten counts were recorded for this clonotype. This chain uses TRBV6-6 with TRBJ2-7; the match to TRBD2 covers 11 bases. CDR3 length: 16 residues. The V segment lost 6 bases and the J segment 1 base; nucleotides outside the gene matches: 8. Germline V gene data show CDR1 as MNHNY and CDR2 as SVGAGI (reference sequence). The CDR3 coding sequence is TGTGCCAGCAGCCCCCGCACTAGCGGGGGTTCCTACGAGCAGTACTTC. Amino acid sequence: CASSPRTSGGSYEQYF.

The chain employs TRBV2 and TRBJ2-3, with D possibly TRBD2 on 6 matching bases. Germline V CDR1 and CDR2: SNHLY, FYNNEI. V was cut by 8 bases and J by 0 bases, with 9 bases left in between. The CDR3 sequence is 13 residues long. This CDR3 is CASVGTSTDTQYF. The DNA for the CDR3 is TGTGCCAGCGTAGGGACTAGCACAGATACGCAGTATTTT. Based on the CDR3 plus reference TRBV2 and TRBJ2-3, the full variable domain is EPEVTQTPSHQVTQMGQEVILRCVPISNHLYFYWYRQILGQKVEFLVSFYNNEISEKSEIFDDQFSVERPDGSNFTLKIRSTKLEDSAMYFCASVGTSTDTQYFGPGTRLTVL.

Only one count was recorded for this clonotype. In DNA form, the CDR3 reads TGTGCCTACGGCTTGGGACAGAACTATGGCTACACCTTC. It is translated as CAYGLGQNYGYTF. V is TRBV5-5 and J is TRBJ1-2; 7 bases fit TRBD1. V shed 10 bases, J shed 2 bases, and the junction held 8 bases outside the gene matches. Germline assignment: CDR1 SGHKS and CDR2 YYEKEE (reference sequence). The CDR3 extends over 13 amino acids.

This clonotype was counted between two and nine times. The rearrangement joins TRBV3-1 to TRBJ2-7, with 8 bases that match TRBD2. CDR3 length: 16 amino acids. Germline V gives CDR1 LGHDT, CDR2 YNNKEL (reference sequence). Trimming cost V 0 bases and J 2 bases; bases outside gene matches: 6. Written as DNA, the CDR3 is TGTGCCAGCAGCCAAGAACCCGGGACTAGTGCCTACGAGCAGTACTTC. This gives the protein CASSQEPGTSAYEQYF.

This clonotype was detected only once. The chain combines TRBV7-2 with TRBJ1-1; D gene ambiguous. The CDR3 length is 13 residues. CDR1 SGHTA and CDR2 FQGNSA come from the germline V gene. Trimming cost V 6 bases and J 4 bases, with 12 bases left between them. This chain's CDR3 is CASRLVLSTEAFF. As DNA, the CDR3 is TGTGCCAGCAGGCTGGTACTGAGCACTGAAGCTTTCTTT.

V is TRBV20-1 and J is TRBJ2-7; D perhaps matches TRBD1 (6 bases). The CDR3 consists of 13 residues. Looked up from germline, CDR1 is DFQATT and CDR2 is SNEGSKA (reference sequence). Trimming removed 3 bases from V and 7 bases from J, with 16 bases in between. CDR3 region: CSASYRVVGEQYF. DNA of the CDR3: TGCAGTGCTAGTTACAGGGTGGTTGGAGAGCAGTACTTC.

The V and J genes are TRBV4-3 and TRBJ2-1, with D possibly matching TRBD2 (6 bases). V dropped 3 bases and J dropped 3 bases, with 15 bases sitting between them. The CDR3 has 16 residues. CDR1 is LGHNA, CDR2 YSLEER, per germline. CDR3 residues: CASSHLRAGNYNEQFF. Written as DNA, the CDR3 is TGCGCCAGCAGCCACCTTCGGGCGGGAAACTACAATGAGCAGTTCTTC.